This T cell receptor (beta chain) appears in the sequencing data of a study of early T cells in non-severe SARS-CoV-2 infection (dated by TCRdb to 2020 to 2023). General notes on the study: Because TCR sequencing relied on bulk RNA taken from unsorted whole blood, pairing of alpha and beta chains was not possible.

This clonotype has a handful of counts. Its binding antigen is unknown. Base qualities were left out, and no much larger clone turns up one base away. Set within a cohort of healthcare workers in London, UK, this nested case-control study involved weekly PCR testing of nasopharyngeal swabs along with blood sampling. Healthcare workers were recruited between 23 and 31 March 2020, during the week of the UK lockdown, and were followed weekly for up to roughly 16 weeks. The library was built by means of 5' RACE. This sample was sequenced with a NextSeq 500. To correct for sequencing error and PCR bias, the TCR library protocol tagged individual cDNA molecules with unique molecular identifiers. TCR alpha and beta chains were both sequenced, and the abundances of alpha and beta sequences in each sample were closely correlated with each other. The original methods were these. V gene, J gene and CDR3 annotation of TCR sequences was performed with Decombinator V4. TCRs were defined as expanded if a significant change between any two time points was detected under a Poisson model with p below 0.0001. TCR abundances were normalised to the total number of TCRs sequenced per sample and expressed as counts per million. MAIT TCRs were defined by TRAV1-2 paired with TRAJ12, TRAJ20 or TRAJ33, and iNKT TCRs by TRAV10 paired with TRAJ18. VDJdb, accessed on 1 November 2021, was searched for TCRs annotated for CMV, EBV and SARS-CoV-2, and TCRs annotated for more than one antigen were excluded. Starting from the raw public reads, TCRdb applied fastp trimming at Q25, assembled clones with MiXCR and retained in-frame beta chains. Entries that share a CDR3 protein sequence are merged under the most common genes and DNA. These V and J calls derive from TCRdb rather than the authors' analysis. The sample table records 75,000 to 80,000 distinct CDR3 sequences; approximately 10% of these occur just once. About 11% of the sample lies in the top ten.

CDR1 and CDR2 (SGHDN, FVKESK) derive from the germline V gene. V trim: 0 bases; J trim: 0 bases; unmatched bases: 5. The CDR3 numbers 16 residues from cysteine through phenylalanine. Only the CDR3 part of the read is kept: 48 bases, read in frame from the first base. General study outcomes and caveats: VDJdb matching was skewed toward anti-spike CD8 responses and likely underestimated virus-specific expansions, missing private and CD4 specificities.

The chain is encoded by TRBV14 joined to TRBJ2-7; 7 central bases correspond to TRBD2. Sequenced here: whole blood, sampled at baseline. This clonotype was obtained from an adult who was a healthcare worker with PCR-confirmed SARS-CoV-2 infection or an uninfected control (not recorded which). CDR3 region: CASSQDDGGFSYEQYF. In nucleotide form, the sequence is TGTGCCAGCAGCCAAGATGACGGGGGGTTCTCCTACGAGCAGTACTTC.